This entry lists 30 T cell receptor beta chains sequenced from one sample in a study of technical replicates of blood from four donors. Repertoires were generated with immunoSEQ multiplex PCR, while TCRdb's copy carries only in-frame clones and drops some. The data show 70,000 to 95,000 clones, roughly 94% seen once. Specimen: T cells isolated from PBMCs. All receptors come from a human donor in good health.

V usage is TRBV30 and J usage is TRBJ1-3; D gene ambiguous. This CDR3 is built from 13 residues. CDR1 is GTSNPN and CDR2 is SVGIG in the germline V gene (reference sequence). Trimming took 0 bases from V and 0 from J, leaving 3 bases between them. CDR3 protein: CAWSVHSGNTIYF. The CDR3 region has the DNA TGTGCCTGGAGTGTCCACTCTGGAAACACCATATATTTT. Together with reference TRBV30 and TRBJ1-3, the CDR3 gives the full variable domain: SQTIHQWPATLVQPVGSPLSLECTVEGTSNPNLYWYRQAAGRGLQLLFYSVGIGQISSEVPQNLSASRPQDRQFILSSKKLLLSDSGFYLCAWSVHSGNTIYFGEGSWLTVV.

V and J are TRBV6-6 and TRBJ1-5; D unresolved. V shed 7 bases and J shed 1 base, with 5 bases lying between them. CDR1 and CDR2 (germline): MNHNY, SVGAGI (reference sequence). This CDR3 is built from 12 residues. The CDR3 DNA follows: TGTGCCAGCACAGAAAGCAATCAGCCCCAGCATTTT. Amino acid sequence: CASTESNQPQHF.

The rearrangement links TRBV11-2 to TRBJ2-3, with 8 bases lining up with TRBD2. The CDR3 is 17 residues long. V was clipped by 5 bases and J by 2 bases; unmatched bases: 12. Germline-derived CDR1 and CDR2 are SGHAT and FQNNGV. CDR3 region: CASSQPGAGEVTDTQYF. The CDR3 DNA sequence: TGTGCCAGCAGCCAACCCGGAGCGGGAGAAGTCACAGATACGCAGTATTTT.

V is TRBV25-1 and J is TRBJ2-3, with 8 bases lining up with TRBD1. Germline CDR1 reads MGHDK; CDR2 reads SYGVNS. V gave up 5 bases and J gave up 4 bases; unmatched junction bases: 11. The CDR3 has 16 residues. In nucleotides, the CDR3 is TGTGCCAGCAGTCACCCAGGGGGCGCGGGGCCAGATACGCAGTATTTT. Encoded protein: CASSHPGGAGPDTQYF.

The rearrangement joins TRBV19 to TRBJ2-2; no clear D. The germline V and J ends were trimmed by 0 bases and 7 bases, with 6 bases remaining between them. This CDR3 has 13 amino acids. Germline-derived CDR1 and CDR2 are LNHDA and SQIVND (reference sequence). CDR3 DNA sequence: TGTGCCAGTAGTATAGATACGGGCGGGGAGCTGTTTTTT. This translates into CASSIDTGGELFF.

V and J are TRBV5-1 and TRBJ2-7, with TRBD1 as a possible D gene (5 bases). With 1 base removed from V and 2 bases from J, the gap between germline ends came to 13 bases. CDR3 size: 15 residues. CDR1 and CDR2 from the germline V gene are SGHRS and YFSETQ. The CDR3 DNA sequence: TGCGCCAGCAGCTTGCTGCAGGGTGGGGCCTACGAGCAGTACTTC. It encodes CASSLLQGGAYEQYF.

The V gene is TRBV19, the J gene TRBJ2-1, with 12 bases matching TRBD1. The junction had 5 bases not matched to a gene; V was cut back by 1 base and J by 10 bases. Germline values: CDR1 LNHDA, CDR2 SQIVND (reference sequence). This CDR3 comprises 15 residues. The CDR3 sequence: CASSIAPGQGAEQFF. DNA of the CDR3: TGTGCCAGTAGTATAGCACCGGGACAGGGGGCCGAGCAGTTCTTC.

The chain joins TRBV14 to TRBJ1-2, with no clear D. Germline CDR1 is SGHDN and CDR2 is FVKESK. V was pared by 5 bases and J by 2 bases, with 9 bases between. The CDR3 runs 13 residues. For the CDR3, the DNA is TGTGCCAGCAGCGAAACAGCAAACTATGGCTACACCTTC. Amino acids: CASSETANYGYTF.

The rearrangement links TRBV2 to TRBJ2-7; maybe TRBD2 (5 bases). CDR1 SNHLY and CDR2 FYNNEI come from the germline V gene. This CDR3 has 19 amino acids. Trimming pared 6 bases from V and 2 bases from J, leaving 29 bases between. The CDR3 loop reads CASRMRRLDRNTTPYEQYF. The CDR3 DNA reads TGTGCCAGCAGGATGAGGAGGTTGGATAGGAACACAACACCCTACGAGCAGTACTTC.

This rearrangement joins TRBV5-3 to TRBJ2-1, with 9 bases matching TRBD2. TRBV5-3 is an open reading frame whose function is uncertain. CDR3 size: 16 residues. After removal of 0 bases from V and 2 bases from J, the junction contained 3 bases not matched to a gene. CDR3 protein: CARSLGLAEPYNEQFF. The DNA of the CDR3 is TGTGCCAGAAGCTTGGGACTAGCGGAACCCTACAATGAGCAGTTCTTC.

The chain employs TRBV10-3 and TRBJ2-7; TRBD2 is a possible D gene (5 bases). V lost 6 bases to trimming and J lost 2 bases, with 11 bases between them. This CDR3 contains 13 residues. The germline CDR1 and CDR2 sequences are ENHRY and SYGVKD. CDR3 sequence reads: CAIRGSEPYEQYF. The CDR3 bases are TGTGCCATCAGGGGGAGCGAACCCTACGAGCAGTACTTC.

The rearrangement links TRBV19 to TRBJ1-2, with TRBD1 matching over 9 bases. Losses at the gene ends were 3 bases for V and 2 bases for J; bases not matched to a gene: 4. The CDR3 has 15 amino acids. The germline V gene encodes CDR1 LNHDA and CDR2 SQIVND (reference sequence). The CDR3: CASSIRGQGNYGYTF. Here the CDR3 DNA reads TGTGCCAGTAGTATTAGGGGACAGGGAAACTATGGCTACACCTTC.

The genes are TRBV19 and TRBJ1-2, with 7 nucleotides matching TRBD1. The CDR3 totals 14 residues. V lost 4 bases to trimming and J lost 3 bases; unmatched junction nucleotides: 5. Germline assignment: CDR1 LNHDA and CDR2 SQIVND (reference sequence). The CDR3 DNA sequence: TGTGCCAGTAGTAGGCCCGGGACAGACTATGGCTACACCTTC. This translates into CASSRPGTDYGYTF.

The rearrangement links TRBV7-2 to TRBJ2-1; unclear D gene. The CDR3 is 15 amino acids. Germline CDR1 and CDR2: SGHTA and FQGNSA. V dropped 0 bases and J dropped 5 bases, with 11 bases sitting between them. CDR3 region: CASSLAVRSNNEQFF. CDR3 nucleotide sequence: TGTGCCAGCAGCTTAGCCGTTCGATCTAACAATGAGCAGTTCTTC.

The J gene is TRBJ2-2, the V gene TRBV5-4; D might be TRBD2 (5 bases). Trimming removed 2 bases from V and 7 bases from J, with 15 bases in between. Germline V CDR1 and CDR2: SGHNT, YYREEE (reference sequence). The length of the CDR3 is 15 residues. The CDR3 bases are TGTGCCAGCAGCTTAACGAGGGCAGCTGTCGGGGAGCTGTTTTTT. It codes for CASSLTRAAVGELFF.

CDR3 sequence reads: CASSPRTGGSTEAFF. The CDR3 DNA reads as TGTGCCAGCAGCCCCCGGACAGGGGGGTCCACTGAAGCTTTCTTT. The chain employs TRBV7-8 and TRBJ1-1, with TRBD1 matching over 10 bases. The CDR3 has 15 residues. Germline loops: CDR1 SGHVS, CDR2 FQNEAQ. Trimming took 5 bases from V and 4 from J; bases not matched to a gene: 7.

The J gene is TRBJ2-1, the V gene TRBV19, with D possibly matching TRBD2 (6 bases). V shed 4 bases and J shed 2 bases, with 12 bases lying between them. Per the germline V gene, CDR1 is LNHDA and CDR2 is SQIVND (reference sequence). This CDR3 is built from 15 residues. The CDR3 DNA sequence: TGTGCCAGTAGTAGCGGGATCGGAACCTACAATGAGCAGTTCTTC. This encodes CASSSGIGTYNEQFF.

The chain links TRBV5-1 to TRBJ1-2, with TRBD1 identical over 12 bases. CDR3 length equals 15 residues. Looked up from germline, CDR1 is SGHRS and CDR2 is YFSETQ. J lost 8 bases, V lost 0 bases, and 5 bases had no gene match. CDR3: CASSLAGDRGQGYTF. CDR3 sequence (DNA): TGCGCCAGCAGCTTGGCCGGGGACAGGGGGCAAGGCTACACCTTC.

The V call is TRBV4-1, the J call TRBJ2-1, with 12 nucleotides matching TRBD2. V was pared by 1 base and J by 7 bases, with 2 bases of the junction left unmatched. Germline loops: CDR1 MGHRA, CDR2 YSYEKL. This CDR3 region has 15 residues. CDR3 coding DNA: TGCGCCAGCAGCCAAGGACTAGCGGGGGAAAATGAGCAGTTCTTC. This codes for CASSQGLAGENEQFF.

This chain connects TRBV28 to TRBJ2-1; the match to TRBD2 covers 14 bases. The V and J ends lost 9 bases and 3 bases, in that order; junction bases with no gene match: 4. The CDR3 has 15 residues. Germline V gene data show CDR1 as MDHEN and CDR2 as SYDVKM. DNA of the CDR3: TGTGCCAGTCGGACTAGCGGGGGGCTCTACAATGAGCAGTTCTTC. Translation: CASRTSGGLYNEQFF.

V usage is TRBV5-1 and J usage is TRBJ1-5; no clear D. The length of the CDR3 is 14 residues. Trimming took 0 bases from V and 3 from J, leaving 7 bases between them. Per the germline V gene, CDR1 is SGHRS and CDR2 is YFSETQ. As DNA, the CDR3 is TGCGCCAGCAGCTTGGGAGGGTCCAATCAGCCCCAGCATTTT. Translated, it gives CASSLGGSNQPQHF.

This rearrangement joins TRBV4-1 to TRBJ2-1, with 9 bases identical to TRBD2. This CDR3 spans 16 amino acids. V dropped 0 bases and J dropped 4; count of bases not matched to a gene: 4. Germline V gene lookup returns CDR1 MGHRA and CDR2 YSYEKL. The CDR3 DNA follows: TGCGCCAGCAGCCAAGAACCCAGCGGGGGGTACAATGAGCAGTTCTTC. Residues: CASSQEPSGGYNEQFF.

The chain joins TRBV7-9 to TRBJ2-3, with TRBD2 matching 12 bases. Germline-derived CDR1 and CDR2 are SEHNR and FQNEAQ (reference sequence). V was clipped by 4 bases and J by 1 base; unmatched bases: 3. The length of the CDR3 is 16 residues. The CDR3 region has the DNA TGTGCCAGCAGCTCTAGGACTAGCGGGGGCACAGATACGCAGTATTTT. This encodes CASSSRTSGGTDTQYF.

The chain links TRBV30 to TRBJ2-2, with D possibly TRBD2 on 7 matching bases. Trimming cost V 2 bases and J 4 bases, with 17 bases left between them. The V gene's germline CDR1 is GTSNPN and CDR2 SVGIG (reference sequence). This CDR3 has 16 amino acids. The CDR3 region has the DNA TGTGCCTGGAGTTCCGGGGGGCGACGTTCCACCGGGGAGCTGTTTTTT. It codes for CAWSSGGRRSTGELFF.

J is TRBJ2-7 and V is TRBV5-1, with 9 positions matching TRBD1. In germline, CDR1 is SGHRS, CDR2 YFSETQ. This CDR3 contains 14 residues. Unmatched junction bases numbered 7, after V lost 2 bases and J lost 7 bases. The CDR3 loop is CASSFPGQGVEQYF. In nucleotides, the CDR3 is TGCGCCAGCAGCTTCCCGGGACAGGGAGTTGAGCAGTACTTC.

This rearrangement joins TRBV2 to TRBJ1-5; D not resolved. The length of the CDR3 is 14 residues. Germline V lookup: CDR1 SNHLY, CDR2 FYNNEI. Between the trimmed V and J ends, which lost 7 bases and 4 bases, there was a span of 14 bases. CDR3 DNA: TGTGCCAGCACGACATCCCCGGTAAATCAGCCCCAGCATTTT. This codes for CASTTSPVNQPQHF.

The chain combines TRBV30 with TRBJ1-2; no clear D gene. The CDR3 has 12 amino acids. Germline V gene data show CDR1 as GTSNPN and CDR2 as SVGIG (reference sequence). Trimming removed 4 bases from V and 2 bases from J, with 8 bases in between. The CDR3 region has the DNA TGTGCCTGGATCGGGGAGAACTATGGCTACACCTTC. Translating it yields CAWIGENYGYTF.

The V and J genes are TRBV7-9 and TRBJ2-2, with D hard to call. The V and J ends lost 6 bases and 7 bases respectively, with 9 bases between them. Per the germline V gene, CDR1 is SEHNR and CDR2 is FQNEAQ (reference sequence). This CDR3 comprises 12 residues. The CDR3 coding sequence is TGTGCCAGCAGATGGGCTGGCGGGGAGCTGTTTTTT. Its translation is CASRWAGGELFF.

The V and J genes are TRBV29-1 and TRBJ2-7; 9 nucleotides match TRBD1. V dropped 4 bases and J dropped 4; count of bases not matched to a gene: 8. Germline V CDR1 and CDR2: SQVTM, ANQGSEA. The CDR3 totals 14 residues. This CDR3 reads CSVGSTGGGYEQYF. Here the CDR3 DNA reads TGCAGCGTTGGCTCTACAGGGGGCGGTTACGAGCAGTACTTC.

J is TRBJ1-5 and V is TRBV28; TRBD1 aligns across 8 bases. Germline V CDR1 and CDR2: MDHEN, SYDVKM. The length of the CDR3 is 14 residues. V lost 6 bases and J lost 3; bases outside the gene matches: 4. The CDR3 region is CASSRTGINQPQHF. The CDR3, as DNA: TGTGCCAGCAGCCGGACAGGGATCAATCAGCCCCAGCATTTT.